These 3 T cell receptor beta chains came from one sample sequenced in a study of tumor-infiltrating lymphocytes in primary liver carcinoma. Without any cell sorting, roughly 20-32 mg of bulk tissue yielded co-extracted RNA and DNA. From roughly 500 ng total RNA, TCR beta cDNA was generated with a primer in the constant region. ARM-PCR was slightly modified, and three nested multiplex PCR rounds with it gave rise to the TCR beta libraries. The opening two PCR rounds, approximately 10 cycles each, paired TRBV1-TRBV30 forward primers with a C-beta reverse primer. Each CDR3 protein gets one entry after TCRdb re-called the multiplex PCR reads with MiXCR. The sample carries tens of thousands of distinct CDR3 sequences, about three quarters recorded once. The sequenced material came from liver tumor tissue from sampling region 2. Indicated subset: tumor region T2, inferior pole. These receptors were taken from a man aged 35 to 55 with primary liver carcinoma and hepatitis B virus infection.

Regarding this clonotype: Germline and junction disagree at one end, which may indicate a read error. The chain recombines TRBV5-1 with TRBJ2-7, with D perhaps TRBD1 or TRBD2 (5 bases each). This CDR3 is 14 amino acids long. Per germline, CDR1 SGHRS and CDR2 YFSETQ. In DNA form, the CDR3 reads TGCGCCAGCAGCTTGAAGCCGGGGCGCGACGAGCAGTACTTT. Its protein is CASSLKPGRDEQYF.

In this sample, this clonotype turned up once. Sequence at one end of the junction differs from germline and may be a read error. The chain links TRBV5-1 to TRBJ2-1, with D hard to call. The CDR3 is 14 residues long. Per the germline V gene, CDR1 is SGHRS and CDR2 is YFSETQ. This chain's CDR3 is CASSLALGKNEQLF. The CDR3 DNA follows: TGCGCCAGCAGCTTGGCCCTGGGGAAGAATGAACAGCTCTTC.

About this clonotype: An end of the junction differs from the germline gene, which may be a read error. V and J are TRBV14 and TRBJ2-5; no firm D call. The CDR3 sequence is 13 residues long. In germline, CDR1 is SGHDN, CDR2 FVKESK. CDR3 sequence reads: CASSQDNSETRYF. DNA for the CDR3: TGTGCCAGCAGTCAAGATAATTCCGAGACCCGGTACTTC.